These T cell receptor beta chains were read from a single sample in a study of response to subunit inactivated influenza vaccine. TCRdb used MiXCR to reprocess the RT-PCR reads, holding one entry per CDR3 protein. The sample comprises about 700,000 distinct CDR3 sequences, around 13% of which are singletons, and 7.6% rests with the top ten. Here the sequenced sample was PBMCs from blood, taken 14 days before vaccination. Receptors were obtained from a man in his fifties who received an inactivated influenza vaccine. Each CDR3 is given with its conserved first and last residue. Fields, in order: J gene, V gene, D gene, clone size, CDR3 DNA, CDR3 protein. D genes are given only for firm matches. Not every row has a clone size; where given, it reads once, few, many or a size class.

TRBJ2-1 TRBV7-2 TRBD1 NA TGTGCCAGCAGCTTAGCACCCAGGGGGCTTTTCAATGAGCAGTTCTTC CASSLAPRGLFNEQFF
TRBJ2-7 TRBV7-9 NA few TGTGCCAGTGGAGAGTCCTACGAGCAGTACTTC CASGESYEQYF
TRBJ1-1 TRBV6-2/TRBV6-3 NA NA TGTGCCAGCAGGTCCCGCCAGGGAGTTGGCACTGAAGCTTTCTTT CASRSRQGVGTEAFF
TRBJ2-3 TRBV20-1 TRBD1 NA TGCAGTGCTCCGGACCAGACAGGGGGCAGGACAGATACGCAGTATTTT CSAPDQTGGRTDTQYF
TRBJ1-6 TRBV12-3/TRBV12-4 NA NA TGTGCCAGCAGTTTAGGACTGAATAATTCACCCCTCCACTTT CASSLGLNNSPLHF
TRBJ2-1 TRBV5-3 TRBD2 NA TGTGCCAGAAGCTTGGAGGGCGGGAGGAAGGTTTTGGGGCCCTACAATGAGCAGTTCTTC CARSLEGGRKVLGPYNEQFF
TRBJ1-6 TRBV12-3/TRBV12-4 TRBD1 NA TGTGCCAGCAGTTCCGGGACAGGGAATCGTTCACCCCTCCACTTT CASSSGTGNRSPLHF
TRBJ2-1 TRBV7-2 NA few TGTGCCAGCAGCTTAGCCCTCAGTCTGGTTAGCGGCTACTACAATGAGCAGTTCTTC CASSLALSLVSGYYNEQFF
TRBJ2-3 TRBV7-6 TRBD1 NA TGTGCCAGCAGTCGTACAGGGGGTAGCACAGATACGCAGTATTTT CASSRTGGSTDTQYF
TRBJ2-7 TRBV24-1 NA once TGTGCCACCAGTGATTCGCTGGGACACTCCTACGAGCAGTACTTC CATSDSLGHSYEQYF
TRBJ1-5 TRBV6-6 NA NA TGTGCCAGCAAGGGGGGGGGAAATCAGCCCCAGCATTTT CASKGGGNQPQHF
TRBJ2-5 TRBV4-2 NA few TGTGCCAGCAGCCAAGGGATGAAGAGCCAAGAGACCCAGTACTTC CASSQGMKSQETQYF
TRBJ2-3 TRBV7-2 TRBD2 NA TGTGCCAGCAACAGGGGGAGGACTAGCGGGGGTGATACGCAGTATTTT CASNRGRTSGGDTQYF
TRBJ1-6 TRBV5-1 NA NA TGCGCCAGCAGCTTGGGGAGGGCCGGGAATTCACCCCTCCACTTT CASSLGRAGNSPLHF
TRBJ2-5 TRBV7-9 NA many TGTGCCAGCAGCCCTGCGGTCCAAGAGACCCAGTACTTC CASSPAVQETQYF
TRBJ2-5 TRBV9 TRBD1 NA TGTGCCAGCAGCGATTATACAGGGGGCCGCGGAAAGGAGACCCAGTACTTC CASSDYTGGRGKETQYF
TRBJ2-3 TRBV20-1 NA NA TGCAGTGCTAGAGGCAAGAGGGACCCAGATACGCAGTATTTT CSARGKRDPDTQYF
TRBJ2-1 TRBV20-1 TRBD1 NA TGCAGTGGACAGGGCCGCTACAATGAGCAGTTCTTC CSGQGRYNEQFF
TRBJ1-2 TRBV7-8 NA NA TGTGCCAGCAGCCCGGGGGGTAGCAGGGTCTATGGCTACACCTTC CASSPGGSRVYGYTF
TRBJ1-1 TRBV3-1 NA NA TGTGCCAGCAGCCAGGAACCTCAGGGGCGTGAGACTGAAGCTTTCTTT CASSQEPQGRETEAFF
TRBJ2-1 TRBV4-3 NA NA TGCGCCAGCAGCCAAGATTCCTTTTCCAATGAGCAGTTCTTC CASSQDSFSNEQFF
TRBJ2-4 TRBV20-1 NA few TGCAGTGCTAGAACACAGGGTTTCGGCATTCAGTACTTC CSARTQGFGIQYF
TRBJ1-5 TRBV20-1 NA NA TGCAGTGCTAGGTTTGGGTCGGGCAATCAGCCCCAGCATTTT CSARFGSGNQPQHF